The T cell receptor (beta chain) under discussion was sequenced for a study of cytomegalovirus exposure and HLA in healthy donors (dated by TCRdb to 2017 to 2019). Notes on the research overall: An earlier analysis of some 550 of the donors reported roughly 300 Gb of sequence data and 120 million or so unique TCR beta sequences from about 179 million T cells. Of the 398 genotyped donors, around 81% fell in the genetic ancestry cluster associated with self-reported Caucasian donors. The study profiled the T cell repertoires of some 610 subjects by immunosequencing and related them to cytomegalovirus serostatus. The number of donors typed differed by locus, with roughly 620-640 for A, B, C, DRB1 and DQB1, 522 for DQA1, under 610 for DPA1, and some 470 for DPB1. The aim of the study was to test whether cataloging public T cell receptors could identify signatures of past pathogen exposure. A later genetic analysis took genome-wide SNP genotypes for 398 of the 666 donors and used that subset as a discovery cohort. All discovery cohort repertoires had been generated using a single sequencing platform. The later analysis used no new phenotypic data to find candidate immune exposures, relying instead on TCR beta sequences and their occurrence across donors. Four or five DR-DQ haplotypes were treated as single units for association and clustering because of strong linkage in the cohort. A separate validation cohort of some 130 different subjects was used in addition to the roughly 640-subject first cohort. Among about 360 genotyped donors of the cohort, an average of approximately 230,000 unique TCR beta nucleotide sequences were sequenced per donor, around 20% of them non-productive. Both class I and class II loci were covered by HLA typing, at four-digit resolution. In an earlier analysis of a few hundred of the donors, high-throughput TCR beta sequencing was used to judge whether each TCR beta V gene segment behaved as functional or pseudogenic. Donor age, sex, ethnicity and CMV serostatus were collected together with the repertoire data. A later analysis re-examined previously published TCR beta repertoires from roughly 650 donors and added high-resolution HLA genotyping to investigate patterns of TCR occurrence. To predict cytomegalovirus infection status, the study combined high-throughput TCR immunosequencing, statistical association of individual TCRs with disease status, and machine learning. An early release that covered fewer than 750 HLA-typed donors contained approximately 300 gigabases of sequencing data and some 87 million unique TCR sequences.

In this sample, this clone turned up once. No antigen is known for it. Base qualities are not provided; no much larger clone lies one nucleotide away. What the work shows at the level of the full study, not this receptor alone: A later analysis found that HLA-associated TCR beta chains were more clonally expanded and had lower generation probabilities than equally common non-associated chains. The earlier analysis of a few hundred of the donors excluded roughly 16 rarely observed V segments, including chromosome 9 orphons, because counts were too low. A further reported finding was that TCR beta sequences accurately predicted the HLA-A and HLA-B alleles for most subjects in the first cohort. Specific HLA alleles were associated with 15,000 to 20,000 TCR beta sequences at a false discovery rate of 0.05 in a later analysis. Most CMV-associated TCR beta chains appeared to be HLA-restricted in a later analysis, and the HLA associations seemed to be driven largely by CMV exposure. The authors suggested that the approach could potentially be generalized to other disease states and immunological phenotypes. In a later analysis, TCR association rates were found to vary across HLA loci, with the most associated TCRs seen for DRB1 alleles and the fewest for HLA-C alleles. In an earlier analysis of over 550 of the donors, most TCR beta V segments were observed in productive rearrangements about 87% or about 30% of the time, broadly matching IMGT annotations. According to a later analysis, parvovirus B19, influenza, CMV and Epstein-Barr virus appeared linked to several top co-occurrence clusters. Because the 87-base-pair reads could not distinguish some IMGT-functional V segments, including TRBV6-2 and TRBV6-3, those segments were excluded. A few of the identified cytomegalovirus-associated TCR beta chains were confirmed in vitro to be specific for cytomegalovirus antigens. CMV serostatus was the only immune exposure information available for the cohort. The classifier was reported to diagnose cytomegalovirus status with high specificity and sensitivity in both the original cohort and the validation cohort. The study listed 164 TCR beta chains as associated with cytomegalovirus. Only TCR beta chains were sequenced in this cohort, and the absence of alpha or paired-chain data limited detectable features. Assigning TCR associations to individual alleles was difficult when HLA alleles, especially DR and DQ, strongly co-occurred. Because HLA typing was unavailable for some donors at each locus, only the typed subset was used in association tests. A later genetic analysis reported fewer N-insertions in productive TCRs among donors in an Asian-associated ancestry cluster than the approximately 670-donor mean. An association between a missense DCLRE1C variant and V-gene and J-gene trimming of TCR beta chains was found in a later genetic analysis and replicated in an independent cohort. A group of highly shared sequence variants was considered likely to be a technical artifact of the sequencing pipeline. Correlated functional status among segregating V segments might be attributable to linkage disequilibrium, but an unknown experimental factor could not be ruled out. The presence/absence analyses assumed that sequencing depth was roughly uniform across donors, and that assumption may not be true. Most TCR sequences were seen in very few donors, while some public TCRs were found in many individuals.

The library was made by the immunoSEQ multiplex PCR assay. For the multiplex PCR, a mixture combining 60 forward primers for TCR Vbeta segments and 13 reverse primers for TCR Jbeta segments was used. The CDR3 region of rearranged TCR beta genes was amplified from genomic DNA with a multiplex PCR assay. Amplified TCR beta libraries were sequenced as 87-base-pair reads on the Illumina HiSeq System. The authors' pipeline ran thus. Across the 500 to 700 repertoires, a later analysis counted around 80 million unique TCR beta chains, about 10 million of which were shared by at least two donors. Raw reads were error-corrected and collapsed into unique sequences by a nearest-neighbor algorithm in which closely related sequences were merged to remove PCR and sequencing errors. Alignment of CDR3 sequences to IMGT reference sequences was used to assign V, D and J gene segments. For a sequence to be retained, at least a six-nucleotide match to both a V gene segment and a J gene segment was required. Rearrangements were classified as productive when the CDR3 lacked stop codons and remained in frame with V and J, and all other rearrangements were classified as non-productive. Following IMGT convention, CDR3 was defined as the stretch from the second conserved V-encoded cysteine to the conserved J-encoded phenylalanine. Sequences without an unambiguous match to a single V gene segment were excluded from the earlier analysis of a few hundred of the donors. An earlier analysis of just under 600 of the donors called V segments functional above 56.7% productive rearrangements and segregating when the between-donor standard deviation exceeded 5%. A statistical classification framework was built to diagnose cytomegalovirus status from the catalog of TCR beta chain sequences. V and J gene assignment, in a later analysis, came from comparing TCR nucleotide sequences with IMGT/GENE-DB human TR gene sequences. A later analysis assigned CDR3 sequences and most-parsimonious VDJ recombination scenarios with the TCRdist pipeline. In a later analysis, every TCR beta chain was defined by the combination of its CDR3 amino acid sequence and its V-gene family, and reads without a unique V-gene family were dropped. As a way to deal with suspected cross-contamination and a sequencing artifact, a later analysis dropped 450 to 700 nucleotide sequences that were highly shared and had low generation probability. For each public chain, a later analysis derived a clonal expansion index from normalized ranks of inferred template counts within each repertoire. In a later analysis, generation probabilities were computed with a VDJ recombination model fitted to out-of-frame rearrangements, and the resulting probabilities were checked against IGoR. In a later analysis, hypergeometric tests were used to score TCR-TCR, TCR-HLA and TCR-CMV co-occurrence, with a repertoire-size bias correction applied to TCR pairs. In a later analysis, false discovery rates were estimated by permuting HLA or CMV assignments 20 times. In a later analysis, co-occurring TCRs were grouped using DBSCAN, with TCRdist sequence similarity added in when clustering inside HLA-allele-positive subsets. Repertoires with fewer than 30,000 or more than 120,000 public chains were left out of co-occurrence clustering, as were a few repertoires with anomalous nucleotide sharing. TCRdb took over this immuneACCESS table, retaining in-frame rearrangements with V and J assigned. Such tables are incomplete; in checked studies, under half of the missing clones stem from an unresolved V gene, and the remainder is unexplained. That table is the source of V, J and clone size, and D and trimming were worked out from the DNA. For this sample the table gives about 120,000 clones, of which about four fifths were detected only once. Of the sample, approximately 1.5% falls within the top ten clones.

The CDR3 runs 16 amino acids, cysteine and phenylalanine included. Only the CDR3 DNA stays, 48 bases, in frame from base 1. V is pruned by 3 bases and J by 5 bases, leaving 9 bases of the junction without a gene match. The germline V gene yields SNHLY for CDR1 and FYNNEI for CDR2. The cohort consisted of fewer than 700 healthy bone marrow donors. All cohort members were sampled while nominally healthy, although unrecorded immune exposures were likely present. The donor was CMV seronegative and was included in the group of a few hundred seronegative cohort members. A peripheral blood sample was provided by each donor, and peripheral blood mononuclear cells were used for TCR beta sequencing. The Qiagen DNeasy Blood Extraction Kit was used to extract genomic DNA from the blood cell samples.

Sequencing was done on a sample of PBMCs. The receptor's source is a woman aged 18-30 years in good health and CMV-seronegative. The chain is assembled from TRBV2 and TRBJ2-1, with TRBD2 identical over 8 junction bases. The DNA is as follows: TGTGCCAGCAGTGAGTTGTGGCTAGCGGGCCACAATGAGCAGTTCTTC. Translation gives CASSELWLAGHNEQFF. Extended through the reference TRBV2 and TRBJ2-1 proteins, this CDR3 yields the full variable domain: EPEVTQTPSHQVTQMGQEVILRCVPISNHLYFYWYRQILGQKVEFLVSFYNNEISEKSEIFDDQFSVERPDGSNFTLKIRSTKLEDSAMYFCASSELWLAGHNEQFFGPGTRLTVL.